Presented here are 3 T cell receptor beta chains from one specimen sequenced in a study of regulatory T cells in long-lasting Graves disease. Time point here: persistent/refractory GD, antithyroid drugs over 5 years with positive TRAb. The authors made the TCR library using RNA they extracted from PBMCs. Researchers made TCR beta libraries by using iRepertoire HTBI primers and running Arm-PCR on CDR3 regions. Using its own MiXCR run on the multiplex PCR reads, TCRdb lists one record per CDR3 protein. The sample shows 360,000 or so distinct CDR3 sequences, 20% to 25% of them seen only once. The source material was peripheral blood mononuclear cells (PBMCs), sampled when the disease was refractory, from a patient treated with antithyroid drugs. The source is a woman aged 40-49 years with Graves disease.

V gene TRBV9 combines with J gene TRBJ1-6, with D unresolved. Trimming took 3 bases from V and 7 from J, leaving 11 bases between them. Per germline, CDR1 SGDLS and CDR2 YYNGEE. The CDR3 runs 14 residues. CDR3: CASSDHSFNSPLHF. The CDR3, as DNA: TGTGCCAGCAGCGACCACAGTTTCAATTCACCCCTCCACTTT.

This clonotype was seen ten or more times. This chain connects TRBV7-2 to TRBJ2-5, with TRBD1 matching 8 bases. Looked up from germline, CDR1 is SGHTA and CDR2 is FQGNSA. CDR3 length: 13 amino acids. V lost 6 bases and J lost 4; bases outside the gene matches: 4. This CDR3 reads CASSHDRGETQYF. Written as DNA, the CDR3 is TGTGCCAGCAGTCACGACAGGGGAGAGACCCAGTACTTC. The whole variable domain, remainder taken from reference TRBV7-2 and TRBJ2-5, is GAGVSQSPSNKVTEKGKDVELRCDPISGHTALYWYRQSLGQGLEFLIYFQGNSAPDKSGLPSDRFSAERTGGSVSTLTIQRTQQEDSAVYLCASSHDRGETQYFGPGTRLLVL.

The CDR3 nucleotides read TGCGCCAGCAGCTTTGGGGACATGGGTGAGGACATTCAGTACTTC. Its protein product is CASSFGDMGEDIQYF. The chain uses TRBV5-1 and TRBJ2-5, with D possibly matching TRBD1 (6 bases). The tail of the sequence fits TRBJ2-4 better, so the J call may be wrong. Germline V CDR1 and CDR2: SGHRS, YFSETQ. The CDR3 sequence is 15 residues long.